The T cell receptor beta chain under discussion was sequenced for a study of T cell repertoires in cytomegalovirus infection. Looking at the study overall: Public TCR beta signature analysis indicated the presence of both CMV infection and matching HLA type.

Germline-derived CDR1 and CDR2 are SNHLY and FYNNEI. V lost 9 bases to trimming and J lost 3 bases; unmatched junction nucleotides: 3. This CDR3 contains 12 residues. TCRdb independently ran MiXCR on the reads; one entry per CDR3 protein. In the table there are under 600,000 distinct CDR3 sequences, approximately 16% of which are singletons. Study-wide points: Across the ex vivo response, the dominant clonotypes were HLA-C-restricted CMV-specific TCR beta clonotypes. Carriers of CMV plus the relevant HLA were identified by cumulative public TCR beta family frequency.

This clonotype occurred a few times. The antigen is unknown. The sample was CD8+ T cells from PBMCs. This receptor was taken from a human donor in good health (CMV status not recorded). Some clones in this sample may be carry-over from other donors' samples. V gene TRBV2 combines with J gene TRBJ2-5; 8 bases are a match to TRBD2. The chain's CDR3 is CASISGEETQYF. CDR3 DNA sequence: TGTGCCAGTATTAGCGGGGAAGAGACCCAGTACTTC.